Included here is one T cell receptor (beta chain) sequence, with context. The conserved final phenylalanine or tryptophan is absent from the CDR3, which likely points to a read error. The DNA is left out, because the CDR3 cannot be placed on it with certainty; the CDR3 is given as TCRdb lists it. Per germline, CDR1 MNHNY and CDR2 SVGAGI (reference sequence). The CDR3 totals 12 residues, both ends included. The record originates from a study of blood T cell repertoires in COVID-19. Study overall: Acute and convalescent COVID-19 specimens originated in the United States, Italy and Spain.

Patients at the Seattle site were enrolled during active infection and followed longitudinally. Some clones are missing from TCRdb's copy, which holds only in-frame ones; the method was immunoSEQ multiplex PCR. Of 300,000 to 400,000 clones detected, about nine tenths appear once; the ten largest clones hold around 6.6%. This receptor was obtained from a woman in her sixties or seventies with COVID-19, enrolled during active disease. This chain connects TRBV6-6 to TRBJ1-2; the table names TRBD1, a call not compared with the DNA. Source material: peripheral blood. CDR3 sequence reads: CASSSQGSSLTI.